These 5 T cell receptor beta chains share one sample of origin, sequenced in a study of T cell responses to AZD1222 COVID-19 vaccine. Only in-frame clones appear in the TCRdb table, and some are missing; sequencing was by immunoSEQ multiplex PCR. The sample carries about 160,000 clones, about nine tenths recorded once. This specimen consisted of peripheral blood, obtained on day 0 of AZD1222 vaccination. Every receptor here comes from an adult in good health.

The chain links TRBV6-5 to TRBJ2-3, with D possibly being TRBD1 or TRBD2 (6 bases each). The CDR3 loop spans 14 amino acids. The V gene's germline CDR1 is MNHEY and CDR2 SVGAGI. V dropped 7 bases and J dropped 3 bases, with 14 bases sitting between them. The CDR3 region has the DNA TGTGCCAGCAATCGCCTAGGGGGGACAGATACGCAGTATTTT. Protein product: CASNRLGGTDTQYF.

The V gene is TRBV2, the J gene TRBJ2-3; either TRBD1 or TRBD2 may fit D (7 bases each). CDR3 length: 15 residues. CDR1 is SNHLY and CDR2 is FYNNEI in the germline V gene. Deletions cut 7 bases from V and 3 bases from J, with 17 bases between. The CDR3 sequence is CASKGGGVWTDTQYF. The CDR3 coding sequence is TGTGCCAGCAAGGGAGGGGGCGTTTGGACAGATACGCAGTATTTT.

V and J are TRBV5-4 and TRBJ2-5; D might be TRBD1 (7 bases). Trimming took 3 bases from V and 2 from J, leaving 14 bases between them. The CDR3 extends over 15 amino acids. The V gene's germline CDR1 is SGHNT and CDR2 YYREEE (reference sequence). CDR3 region: CASSSAGQLQETQYF. DNA for the CDR3: TGTGCCAGCAGCTCGGCGGGACAGCTACAAGAGACCCAGTACTTC. Complete variable domain (other parts from reference TRBV5-4 and TRBJ2-5): ETGVTQSPTHLIKTRGQQVTLRCSSQSGHNTVSWYQQALGQGPQFIFQYYREEENGRGNFPPRFSGLQFPNYSSELNVNALELDDSALYLCASSSAGQLQETQYFGPGTRLLVL.

The chain employs TRBV5-4 and TRBJ1-6; possibly TRBD1 for D (6 bases). Germline V gene data show CDR1 as SGHNT and CDR2 as YYREEE (reference sequence). Trimming took 1 base from V and 5 from J, leaving 16 bases between them. The CDR3 has 17 residues. DNA for the CDR3: TGTGCCAGCAGCTTGTTGGGGGGGCCGGGGAATAATTCACCCCTCCACTTT. Amino acid sequence: CASSLLGGPGNNSPLHF. Complete variable domain (other parts from reference TRBV5-4 and TRBJ1-6): ETGVTQSPTHLIKTRGQQVTLRCSSQSGHNTVSWYQQALGQGPQFIFQYYREEENGRGNFPPRFSGLQFPNYSSELNVNALELDDSALYLCASSLLGGPGNNSPLHFGNGTRLTVT.

The J gene is TRBJ1-2, the V gene TRBV7-9; 7 positions match TRBD1. Germline values: CDR1 SEHNR, CDR2 FQNEAQ (reference sequence). V dropped 2 bases and J dropped 7; count of bases not matched to a gene: 13. This CDR3 is 16 amino acids long. The CDR3 sequence is CASSLIIGTAPSGYTF. The CDR3 DNA sequence: TGTGCCAGCAGCTTAATCATTGGGACAGCTCCTTCTGGCTACACCTTC. Full variable domain (outside the CDR3, taken from reference TRBV7-9 and TRBJ1-2): DTGVSQNPRHKITKRGQNVTFRCDPISEHNRLYWYRQTLGQGPEFLTYFQNEAQLEKSRLLSDRFSAERPKGSFSTLEIQRTEQGDSAMYLCASSLIIGTAPSGYTFGSGTRLTVV.